One and the same sample provided the 32 T cell receptor beta chains below, sequenced in a study of cytotoxic CD8 clonotypes in ibrutinib-treated CLL. The assay was immunoSEQ multiplex PCR, and TCRdb's table has in-frame clones only and misses some. The sample consists of more than 200,000 clones, around three quarters of them appearing once. The source was PBMCs, collected after 24 months of ibrutinib treatment. These receptors were obtained from a human donor with chronic lymphocytic leukemia.

The chain joins TRBV19 to TRBJ2-1; 12 nucleotides align to TRBD2. V trimming: 6 bases; J trimming: 7 bases; junction bases outside the gene matches: 16. The V gene's germline CDR1 is LNHDA and CDR2 SQIVND (reference sequence). The CDR3 runs 18 residues. This CDR3 reads CASSPRTSGNSHPNEQFF. The CDR3, as DNA: TGTGCCAGTAGCCCGAGGACTAGCGGGAATAGTCATCCGAATGAGCAGTTCTTC.

The rearrangement joins TRBV11-3 to TRBJ2-1; 8 bases map to TRBD2. Trimming took 7 bases from V and 9 from J; bases not matched to a gene: 5. CDR1 is SGHNT and CDR2 is YENEEA in the germline V gene. The CDR3 loop spans 12 amino acids. The CDR3 DNA is TGTGCCAGCAACCGACTAGCGCGTGAGCAGTTCTTC. This translates into CASNRLAREQFF.

V is TRBV9 and J is TRBJ2-5; 7 bases are shared with TRBD1. This CDR3 spans 14 amino acids. Trimming cost V 5 bases and J 6 bases; bases outside gene matches: 10. Germline-derived CDR1 and CDR2 are SGDLS and YYNGEE. The CDR3 loop reads CASRRGQQRKTQYF. The CDR3 region has the DNA TGTGCCAGCAGAAGGGGGCAACAGAGGAAGACCCAGTACTTC.

There are a few counts of this clone. The conserved closing phenylalanine or tryptophan is absent in this CDR3, likely reflecting a read error. The DNA is left out, because the CDR3 cannot be placed on it with certainty; the CDR3 is given as TCRdb lists it. V usage is TRBV7-3 and J usage is TRBJ1-4; the table's D call, TRBD1, has no DNA check behind it. The CDR3 spans 9 residues, counting both ends. In germline, CDR1 is SGHTA, CDR2 FQGTGA. CDR3 amino acids: CASSLNSHG.

The chain combines TRBV19 with TRBJ1-1; weak D call: TRBD1 (5 bases). The V end lost 6 bases, the J end lost 0 bases, and 17 bases lay between the germline ends. The CDR3 length is 16 residues. Germline CDR1 and CDR2: LNHDA and SQIVND (reference sequence). The CDR3 is CASSPLRQHMNTEAFF. CDR3 bases: TGTGCCAGTAGCCCCCTAAGACAGCACATGAACACTGAAGCTTTCTTT. The full variable domain, in which reference TRBV19 and TRBJ1-1 provide the parts outside the CDR3, is DGGITQSPKYLFRKEGQNVTLSCEQNLNHDAMYWYRQDPGQGLRLIYYSQIVNDFQKGDIAEGYSVSREKKESFPLTVTSAQKNPTAFYLCASSPLRQHMNTEAFFGQGTRLTVV.

This clone occurred a few times. V and J are TRBV7-9 and TRBJ2-2; D call uncertain. The ends were cut back, 4 bases at V and 4 bases at J, with 4 bases in the middle. CDR1 is SEHNR, CDR2 FQNEAQ, per germline (reference sequence). The CDR3 length is 12 residues. CDR3 protein: CASSSPTGELFF. CDR3 coding DNA: TGTGCCAGCAGCTCTCCCACCGGGGAGCTGTTTTTT.

The rearrangement links TRBV11-2 to TRBJ2-1; D is perhaps TRBD1 or TRBD2 (5 bases each). CDR3 size: 14 residues. Germline CDR1 is SGHAT and CDR2 is FQNNGV. The V end was cut by 5 bases, the J end by 3 bases, with 11 bases between. DNA of the CDR3: TGTGCCAGCAGCCATGGGGGTAGCTACAATGAGCAGTTCTTC. Protein product: CASSHGGSYNEQFF.

The chain combines TRBV6-5 with TRBJ2-1; 11 bases are shared with TRBD1. The V segment lost 6 bases and the J segment 6 bases; nucleotides outside the gene matches: 7. The CDR3 contains 15 residues. The germline gives CDR1 MNHEY, CDR2 SVGAGI. CDR3 nucleotide sequence: TGTGCCAGCAGCTTAGGGACAGGGGGGGCCAATGAGCAGTTCTTC. This sequence encodes CASSLGTGGANEQFF.

The chain uses TRBV19 and TRBJ2-3; 7 positions match TRBD2. With V trimmed by 4 bases and J by 2 bases, 9 bases remained unmatched. This CDR3 has 16 residues. The germline V gene encodes CDR1 LNHDA and CDR2 SQIVND (reference sequence). The CDR3 DNA reads TGTGCCAGTAGTAAAGGATCAGGGAGGGTCACAGATACGCAGTATTTT. Translated, it gives CASSKGSGRVTDTQYF.

This clone was counted a few times. The V and J genes are TRBV5-1 and TRBJ2-7; maybe TRBD2 (6 bases). CDR1 is SGHRS, CDR2 YFSETQ, per germline. V dropped 0 bases and J dropped 2 bases, with 18 bases sitting between them. The CDR3 runs 17 residues. This chain's CDR3 is CASSLDLSSWGAYEQYF. As DNA, the CDR3 is TGCGCCAGCAGCTTGGATCTTAGCTCCTGGGGGGCCTACGAGCAGTACTTC. The whole variable domain, filled in from reference TRBV5-1 and TRBJ2-7, reads KAGVTQTPRYLIKTRGQQVTLSCSPISGHRSVSWYQQTPGQGLQFLFEYFSETQRNKGNFPGRFSGRQFSNSRSEMNVSTLELGDSALYLCASSLDLSSWGAYEQYFGPGTRLTVT.

The V gene is TRBV2, the J gene TRBJ1-1; D may be TRBD1 (5 bases). The germline V gene has CDR1 SNHLY and CDR2 FYNNEI. Trimming cost V 4 bases and J 0 bases, with 9 bases left between them. CDR3 length: 14 amino acids. CDR3 region: CASSGQGMNTEAFF. CDR3 DNA: TGTGCCAGCAGTGGGCAGGGAATGAACACTGAAGCTTTCTTT.

A few counts support this clone. The rearrangement joins TRBV28 to TRBJ1-2; D ambiguous. The V end was cut by 5 bases, the J end by 0 bases, with 7 bases between. Germline V gives CDR1 MDHEN, CDR2 SYDVKM. This CDR3 spans 13 amino acids. CDR3 amino acids: CASSPQTNYGYTF. The CDR3 coding sequence is TGTGCCAGCAGTCCACAGACTAACTATGGCTACACCTTC.

In this sample, this clone turned up once. The V gene is TRBV18, the J gene TRBJ2-7, with D perhaps being TRBD1 or TRBD2 (5 bases each). The CDR3 covers 14 residues. The germline gives CDR1 KGHSH, CDR2 LQKENI. With 5 bases removed from V and 2 bases from J, the gap between germline ends came to 13 bases. CDR3 in amino acids: CASSFRGHTYEQYF. The CDR3 bases are TGTGCCAGCTCATTCCGGGGCCATACCTACGAGCAGTACTTC.

The chain uses TRBV30 and TRBJ1-5; 8 bases align to TRBD1. The V gene's germline CDR1 is GTSNPN and CDR2 SVGIG (reference sequence). V gave up 3 bases and J gave up 7 bases; unmatched junction bases: 5. CDR3 length: 13 residues. CDR3 DNA: TGTGCCTGGAGCTCCGGGACAGGACAGCCCCAGCATTTT. It is translated as CAWSSGTGQPQHF. The whole variable domain, filled in from reference TRBV30 and TRBJ1-5, reads SQTIHQWPATLVQPVGSPLSLECTVEGTSNPNLYWYRQAAGRGLQLLFYSVGIGQISSEVPQNLSASRPQDRQFILSSKKLLLSDSGFYLCAWSSGTGQPQHFGDGTRLSIL.

The chain couples TRBV11-2 to TRBJ2-3; D call uncertain. CDR1 and CDR2 (germline): SGHAT, FQNNGV. V lost 3 bases and J lost 2, with 9 bases in between. The CDR3 length is 14 residues. CDR3 loop: CASSFGAYTDTQYF. CDR3 coding DNA: TGTGCCAGCAGCTTCGGCGCGTACACAGATACGCAGTATTTT. Full variable domain (remainder filled in from reference TRBV11-2 and TRBJ2-3): EAGVAQSPRYKIIEKRQSVAFWCNPISGHATLYWYQQILGQGPKLLIQFQNNGVVDDSQLPKDRFSAERLKGVDSTLKIQPAKLEDSAVYLCASSFGAYTDTQYFGPGTRLTVL.

The gene calls are TRBV6-6 and TRBJ2-1, with 8 positions matching TRBD1. CDR1 and CDR2 (germline): MNHNY, SVGAGI (reference sequence). Trimming at V came to 7 bases and at J to 5 bases, leaving 7 bases not matched to a gene. CDR3 length equals 14 residues. DNA for the CDR3: TGTGCCAGCACTGCCGGGACAGGAAACAATGAGCAGTTCTTC. Translating gives CASTAGTGNNEQFF.

The gene calls are TRBV10-2 and TRBJ2-3; 8 positions match TRBD1. Germline-derived CDR1 and CDR2 are WSHSY and SAAADI. The CDR3 loop spans 13 amino acids. J lost 15 bases, V lost 0 bases, and 8 bases had no gene match. Written as DNA, the CDR3 is TGCGCCAGCAGTGAGTCCTTGACAGGGGCGATATATTTT. Translation gives CASSESLTGAIYF.

V is TRBV29-1 and J is TRBJ1-1; D unclear. Germline assignment: CDR1 SQVTM and CDR2 ANQGSEA. CDR3 length: 13 amino acids. V was pared by 4 bases and J by 1 base, with 10 bases between. The CDR3 spells CSVVNRPNTEAFF. In DNA form, the CDR3 reads TGCAGCGTTGTAAACAGACCGAACACTGAAGCTTTCTTT.

The chain recombines TRBV5-1 with TRBJ2-7; 9 bases match TRBD1. Germline assignment: CDR1 SGHRS and CDR2 YFSETQ. This CDR3 has 11 amino acids. V dropped 7 bases and J dropped 5; count of bases not matched to a gene: 1. The CDR3 protein is CASGTGHEQYF. The CDR3 coding sequence is TGCGCCAGCGGGACAGGGCACGAGCAGTACTTC.

The J gene is TRBJ2-1, the V gene TRBV29-1; D may be TRBD1 (5 bases). There are 12 residues in the CDR3. V dropped 7 bases and J dropped 6 bases, with 13 bases sitting between them. Germline-derived CDR1 and CDR2 are SQVTM and ANQGSEA. The CDR3 loop is CSAKGLTNEQFF. CDR3 coding DNA: TGCAGCGCAAAGGGGTTGACCAATGAGCAGTTCTTC.

This clone was recorded only once. This chain connects TRBV25-1 to TRBJ1-2, with 9 bases lining up with TRBD1. With V trimmed by 1 base and J by 5 bases, 2 bases remained unmatched. This CDR3 is 14 amino acids long. Germline loops: CDR1 MGHDK, CDR2 SYGVNS. The CDR3 DNA reads TGTGCCAGCAGTGAATTACAGGGGGCTTATGGCTACACCTTC. It specifies CASSELQGAYGYTF.

The J gene is TRBJ1-1, the V gene TRBV27, with D hard to call. Germline loops: CDR1 MNHEY, CDR2 SMNVEV (reference sequence). V was clipped by 7 bases and J by 4 bases, with 13 bases between them. This CDR3 contains 13 residues. The DNA of the CDR3 is TGTGCCAGCATTAGGCAGGAAGGCACTGAAGCTTTCTTT. Its protein is CASIRQEGTEAFF.

The genes are TRBV19 and TRBJ2-1; D possibly corresponds to TRBD2 (7 bases). With 11 bases removed from V and 3 bases from J, the gap between germline ends came to 20 bases. Germline-derived CDR1 and CDR2 are LNHDA and SQIVND (reference sequence). The CDR3 consists of 15 residues. As DNA, the CDR3 is TGTGCCTCTCACCTTGGAGGGGGGGTCTACAATGAGCAGTTCTTC. Translation gives CASHLGGGVYNEQFF.

V gene TRBV6-5 combines with J gene TRBJ2-1, with D tentatively TRBD2 (5 bases). The CDR3 spans 15 residues. The ends were cut back, 5 bases at V and 0 bases at J, with 11 bases in the middle. Germline CDR1 and CDR2: MNHEY and SVGAGI. Written as DNA, the CDR3 is TGTGCCAGCAGTGCCGGGATCAGCTCCTACAATGAGCAGTTCTTC. As protein: CASSAGISSYNEQFF.

V gene TRBV9 combines with J gene TRBJ1-1, with a possible D match to TRBD1 (5 bases). The germline V and J ends were trimmed by 0 bases and 0 bases, with 9 bases remaining between them. The germline gives CDR1 SGDLS, CDR2 YYNGEE. CDR3 length equals 15 residues. The CDR3 spells CASSVGLQVNTEAFF. CDR3 DNA: TGTGCCAGCAGCGTAGGCCTACAGGTGAACACTGAAGCTTTCTTT.

The chain couples TRBV27 to TRBJ2-1, with 9 bases matching TRBD2. Germline CDR1 MNHEY, CDR2 SMNVEV (reference sequence). This CDR3 comprises 15 residues. Trimming removed 2 bases from V and 4 bases from J; junction bases left unmatched: 3. CDR3 sequence: CASSLAGGQYNEQFF. In DNA form, the CDR3 reads TGTGCCAGCAGTTTAGCGGGAGGGCAGTACAATGAGCAGTTCTTC.

The chain recombines TRBV2 with TRBJ2-1, with a weak D call TRBD1 (5 bases). The CDR3 covers 15 residues. Germline lookup yields CDR1 SNHLY and CDR2 FYNNEI. Trimming removed 0 bases from V and 11 bases from J, with 17 bases in between. CDR3 DNA: TGTGCCAGCAGTGAAGCGAAAGGTGGGGCCACGCAGCAGTTCTTC. As protein: CASSEAKGGATQQFF.

The chain carries TRBV6-5 and TRBJ1-1; TRBD1 matches 9 bases. The CDR3 covers 15 residues. Germline V gene sequence: CDR1 MNHEY, CDR2 SVGAGI. V gave up 4 bases and J gave up 2 bases; unmatched junction bases: 5. Here the CDR3 reads CASSSRTGDNTEAFF. In nucleotides, the CDR3 is TGTGCCAGCAGTTCACGGACAGGGGACAACACTGAAGCTTTCTTT.

This clone came up once. The chain recombines TRBV28 with TRBJ2-7; D may be TRBD1 (6 bases). Trimming removed 6 bases from V and 1 base from J, with 13 bases in between. CDR1 is MDHEN and CDR2 is SYDVKM in the germline V gene. The CDR3 extends over 14 amino acids. CDR3 region: CASRGTGQSYEQYF. DNA of the CDR3: TGTGCCAGCAGAGGTACGGGACAATCCTACGAGCAGTACTTC.

The V and J genes are TRBV4-3 and TRBJ2-1; D is uncertain. This CDR3 has 10 residues. Deletions cut 3 bases from V and 6 bases from J, with 0 bases between. Germline V gene sequence: CDR1 LGHNA, CDR2 YSLEER. The CDR3 protein is CASSHNEQFF. The CDR3 DNA reads as TGCGCCAGCAGCCACAATGAGCAGTTCTTC.

Here the CDR3 reads CASSFYDGRGDGYTF. The DNA of the CDR3 is TGTGCCAGCAGTTTTTACGATGGCAGGGGTGATGGCTACACCTTC. This chain connects TRBV27 to TRBJ1-2; D possibly corresponds to TRBD1 (6 bases). CDR3 length: 15 amino acids. The germline V gene has CDR1 MNHEY and CDR2 SMNVEV (reference sequence). Trimming pared 3 bases from V and 6 bases from J, leaving 17 bases between.

J is TRBJ1-2 and V is TRBV5-1; D is unclear. CDR1 and CDR2 (germline): SGHRS, YFSETQ. The germline V and J ends were trimmed by 0 bases and 0 bases, with 6 bases remaining between them. The length of the CDR3 is 14 residues. The CDR3 loop reads CASSLAQSNYGYTF. In DNA form, the CDR3 reads TGCGCCAGCAGCTTGGCCCAGTCTAACTATGGCTACACCTTC. Complete variable domain (other parts from reference TRBV5-1 and TRBJ1-2): KAGVTQTPRYLIKTRGQQVTLSCSPISGHRSVSWYQQTPGQGLQFLFEYFSETQRNKGNFPGRFSGRQFSNSRSEMNVSTLELGDSALYLCASSLAQSNYGYTFGSGTRLTVV.